This TCR beta chain comes out of a study of blood T cells in healthy people across ages. General observations from the study: Roughly linearly, TCR beta diversity per million T cells fell as age increased. Both higher diversity and more naive CD4+ cells marked long-lived donors when set against aged donors.

Staff drew approximately 9.7 milliliters of peripheral blood from each donor. This clonotype has at least ten counts. Its cognate antigen is unknown. With a J-beta primer mix and a sample-barcoded 5' primer, a second PCR ran 7 to 11 cycles. Each cDNA was tagged by a template-switch adaptor containing 12 random nucleotides. TCRdb re-derived calls from the 5' RACE reads in MiXCR, one entry per CDR3 protein. The sample includes 1.5 million to 2 million distinct CDR3 sequences, 28% seen only once; the top ten take around 7.7%. Germline CDR1 and CDR2: SEHNR and FQNEAQ (reference sequence). V was pared by 5 bases and J by 7 bases, with 9 bases of the junction left unmatched. This CDR3 is built from 15 residues.

The receptor was derived from a woman under 40 in good health. The chain is built from TRBV7-9 and TRBJ1-4, with TRBD1 matching over 8 bases. Material for sequencing was blood. CDR3 residues: CASSTVQGDGEKLFF. The CDR3 bases are TGTGCCAGCAGCACCGTACAGGGGGACGGTGAAAAACTGTTTTTT.